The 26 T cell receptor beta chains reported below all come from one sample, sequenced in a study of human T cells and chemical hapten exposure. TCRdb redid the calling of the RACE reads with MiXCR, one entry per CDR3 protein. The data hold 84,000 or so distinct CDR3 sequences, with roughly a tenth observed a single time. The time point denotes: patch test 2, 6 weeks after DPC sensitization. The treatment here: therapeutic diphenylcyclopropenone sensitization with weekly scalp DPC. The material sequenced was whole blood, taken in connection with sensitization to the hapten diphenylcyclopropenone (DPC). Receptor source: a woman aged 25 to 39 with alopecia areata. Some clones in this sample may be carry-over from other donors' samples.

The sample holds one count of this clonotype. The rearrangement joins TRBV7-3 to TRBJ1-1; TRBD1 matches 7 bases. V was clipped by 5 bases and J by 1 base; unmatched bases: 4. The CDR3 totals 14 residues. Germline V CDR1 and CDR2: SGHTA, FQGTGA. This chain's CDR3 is CASSQGQQNTEAFF. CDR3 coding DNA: TGTGCCAGCAGCCAGGGACAGCAGAACACTGAAGCTTTCTTT.

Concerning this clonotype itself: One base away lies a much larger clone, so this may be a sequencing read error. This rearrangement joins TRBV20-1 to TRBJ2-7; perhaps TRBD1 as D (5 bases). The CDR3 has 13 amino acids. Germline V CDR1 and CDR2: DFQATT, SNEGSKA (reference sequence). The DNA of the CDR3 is TGCAGTGCTGAGAGACAGTTGGCCTACGAGCAGCACTTC. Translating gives CSAERQLAYEQHF.

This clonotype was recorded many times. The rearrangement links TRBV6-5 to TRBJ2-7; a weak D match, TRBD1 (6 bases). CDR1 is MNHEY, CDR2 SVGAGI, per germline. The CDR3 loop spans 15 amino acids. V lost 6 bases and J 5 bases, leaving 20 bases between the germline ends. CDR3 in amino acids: CASRPGTLEGHEQYF. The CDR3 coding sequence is TGTGCCAGCAGACCCGGGACACTAGAAGGTCACGAGCAGTACTTC.

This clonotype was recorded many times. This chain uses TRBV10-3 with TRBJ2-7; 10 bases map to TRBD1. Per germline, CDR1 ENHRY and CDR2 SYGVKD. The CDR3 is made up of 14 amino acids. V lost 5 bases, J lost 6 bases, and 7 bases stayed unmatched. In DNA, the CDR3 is TGTGCCATCAGTCCCGGGACAGGGGTTAGCGAGCAGTACTTC. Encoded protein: CAISPGTGVSEQYF.

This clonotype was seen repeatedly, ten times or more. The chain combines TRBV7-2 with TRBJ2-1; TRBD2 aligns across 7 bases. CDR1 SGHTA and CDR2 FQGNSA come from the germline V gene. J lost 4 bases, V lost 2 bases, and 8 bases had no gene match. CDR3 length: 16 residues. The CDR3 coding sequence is TGTGCCAGCAGCTTATCGGGCGGGAGTGAATACAATGAGCAGTTCTTC. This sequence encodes CASSLSGGSEYNEQFF.

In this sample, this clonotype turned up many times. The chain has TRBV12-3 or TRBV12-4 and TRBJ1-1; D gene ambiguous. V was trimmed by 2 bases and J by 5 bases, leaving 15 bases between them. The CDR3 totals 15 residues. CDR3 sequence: CASSLKGNVGTEAFF. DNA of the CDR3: TGTGCCAGCAGTTTAAAGGGAAACGTAGGGACTGAAGCTTTCTTT.

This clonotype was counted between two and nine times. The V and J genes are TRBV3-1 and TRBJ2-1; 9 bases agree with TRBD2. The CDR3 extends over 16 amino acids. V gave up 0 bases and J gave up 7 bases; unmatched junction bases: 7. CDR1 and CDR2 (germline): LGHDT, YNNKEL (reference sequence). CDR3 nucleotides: TGTGCCAGCAGCCAAGATCATGGGCTAGCGGGAAATGAGCAGTTCTTC. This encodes CASSQDHGLAGNEQFF.

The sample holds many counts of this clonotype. The CDR3 DNA is TGCGCCAGCAGCTTGATGGGAAGCGCTACAGATACGCAGTATTTT. Translation gives CASSLMGSATDTQYF. This rearrangement joins TRBV5-1 to TRBJ2-3; no clear D. The CDR3 has 15 amino acids. Germline V gene sequence: CDR1 SGHRS, CDR2 YFSETQ. V was shortened by 1 base and J by 3 bases, with 12 bases between the two germline ends.

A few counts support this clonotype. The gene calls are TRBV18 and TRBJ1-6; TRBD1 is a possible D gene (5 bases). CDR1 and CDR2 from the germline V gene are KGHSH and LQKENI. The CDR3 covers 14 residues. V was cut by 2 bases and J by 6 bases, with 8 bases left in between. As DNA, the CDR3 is TGTGCCAGCTCACCAGGGGGGAGTAATTCACCCCTCCACTTT. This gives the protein CASSPGGSNSPLHF.

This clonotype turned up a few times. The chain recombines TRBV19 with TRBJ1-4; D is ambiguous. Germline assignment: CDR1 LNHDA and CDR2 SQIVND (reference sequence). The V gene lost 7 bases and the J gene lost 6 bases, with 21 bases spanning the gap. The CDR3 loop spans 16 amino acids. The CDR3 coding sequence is TGTGCCAGTACACGGCAAGGGAGAGCCAGCGATGAAAAACTGTTTTTT. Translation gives CASTRQGRASDEKLFF.

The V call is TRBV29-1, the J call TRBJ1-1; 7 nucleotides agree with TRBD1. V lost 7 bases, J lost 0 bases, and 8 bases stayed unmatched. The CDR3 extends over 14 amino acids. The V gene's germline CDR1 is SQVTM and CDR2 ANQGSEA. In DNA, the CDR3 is TGCAGCGCTGGCAGGGGGGCAATGAACACTGAAGCTTTCTTT. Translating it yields CSAGRGAMNTEAFF. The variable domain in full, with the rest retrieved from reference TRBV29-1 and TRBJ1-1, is SAVISQKPSRDICQRGTSLTIQCQVDSQVTMMFWYRQQPGQSLTLIATANQGSEATYESGFVIDKFPISRPNLTFSTLTVSNMSPEDSSIYLCSAGRGAMNTEAFFGQGTRLTVV.

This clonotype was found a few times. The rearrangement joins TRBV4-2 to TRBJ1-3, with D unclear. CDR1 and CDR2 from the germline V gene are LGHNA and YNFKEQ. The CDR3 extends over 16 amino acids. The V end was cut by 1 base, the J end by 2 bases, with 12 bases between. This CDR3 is CASSQGHEGPGNTIYF. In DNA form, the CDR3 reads TGTGCCAGCAGCCAAGGTCATGAGGGCCCTGGAAACACCATATATTTT.

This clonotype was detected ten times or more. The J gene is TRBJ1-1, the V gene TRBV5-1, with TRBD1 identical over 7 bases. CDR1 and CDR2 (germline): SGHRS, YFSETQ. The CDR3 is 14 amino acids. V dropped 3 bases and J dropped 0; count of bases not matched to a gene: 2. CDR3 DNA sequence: TGCGCCAGCAGCTCGGACAGGATGAACACTGAAGCTTTCTTT. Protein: CASSSDRMNTEAFF.

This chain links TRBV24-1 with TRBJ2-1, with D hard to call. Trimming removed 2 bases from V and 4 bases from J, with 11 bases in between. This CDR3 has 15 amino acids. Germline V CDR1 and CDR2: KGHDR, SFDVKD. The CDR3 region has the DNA TGTGCCACCAGTGATTCTTCACTGGAGTACAATGAGCAGTTCTTC. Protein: CATSDSSLEYNEQFF.

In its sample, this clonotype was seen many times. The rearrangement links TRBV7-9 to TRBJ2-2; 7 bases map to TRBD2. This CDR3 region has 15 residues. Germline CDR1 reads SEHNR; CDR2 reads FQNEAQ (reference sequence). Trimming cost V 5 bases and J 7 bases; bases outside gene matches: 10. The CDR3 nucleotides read TGTGCCAGCAGCCTCTCCGGGGGGTTCGGCGGGGAGCTGTTTTTT. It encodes CASSLSGGFGGELFF.

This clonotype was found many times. CDR3 coding DNA: TGCAGCGCCGGGGGACTAGCGGGAGAATCCCAGTTCTTC. It yields the protein CSAGGLAGESQFF. The genes are TRBV29-1 and TRBJ2-1; 14 nucleotides agree with TRBD2. The junction had 9 bases not matched to a gene; V was cut back by 7 bases and J by 13 bases. The germline gives CDR1 SQVTM, CDR2 ANQGSEA. CDR3 length: 13 residues.

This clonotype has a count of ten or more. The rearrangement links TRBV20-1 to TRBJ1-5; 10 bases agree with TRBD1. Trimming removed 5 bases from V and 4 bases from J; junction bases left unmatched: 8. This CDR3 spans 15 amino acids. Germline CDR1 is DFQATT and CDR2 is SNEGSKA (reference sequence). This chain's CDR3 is CSAEDPGQGNQPQHF. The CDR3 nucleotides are TGCAGTGCTGAAGACCCGGGACAGGGGAATCAGCCCCAGCATTTT.

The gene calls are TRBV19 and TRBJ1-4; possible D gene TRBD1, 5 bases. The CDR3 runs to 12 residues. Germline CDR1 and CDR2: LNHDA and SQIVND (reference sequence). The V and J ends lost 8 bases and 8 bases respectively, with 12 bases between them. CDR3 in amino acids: CASGAGLEKLFF. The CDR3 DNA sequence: TGTGCCAGTGGGGCGGGCCTGGAAAAACTGTTTTTT. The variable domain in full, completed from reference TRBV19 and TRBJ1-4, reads DGGITQSPKYLFRKEGQNVTLSCEQNLNHDAMYWYRQDPGQGLRLIYYSQIVNDFQKGDIAEGYSVSREKKESFPLTVTSAQKNPTAFYLCASGAGLEKLFFGSGTQLSVL.

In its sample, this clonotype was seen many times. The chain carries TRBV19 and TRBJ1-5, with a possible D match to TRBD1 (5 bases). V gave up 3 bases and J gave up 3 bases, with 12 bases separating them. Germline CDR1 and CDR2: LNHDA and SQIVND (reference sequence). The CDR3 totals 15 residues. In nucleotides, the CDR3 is TGTGCCAGTAGTATGAACCCAGGGAACAATCAGCCCCAGCATTTT. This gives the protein CASSMNPGNNQPQHF.

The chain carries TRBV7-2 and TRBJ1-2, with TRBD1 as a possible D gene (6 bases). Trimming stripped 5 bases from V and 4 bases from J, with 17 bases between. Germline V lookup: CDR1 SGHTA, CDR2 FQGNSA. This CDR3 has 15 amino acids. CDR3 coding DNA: TGTGCCAGCAGCACACTAGGGGGAGGCCCCTATGGCTACACCTTC. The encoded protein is CASSTLGGGPYGYTF. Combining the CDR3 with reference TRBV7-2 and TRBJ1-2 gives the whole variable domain GAGVSQSPSNKVTEKGKDVELRCDPISGHTALYWYRQSLGQGLEFLIYFQGNSAPDKSGLPSDRFSAERTGGSVSTLTIQRTQQEDSAVYLCASSTLGGGPYGYTFGSGTRLTVV.

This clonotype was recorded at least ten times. CDR3 in DNA: TGTGCCAGCAGCTTAAATGGACAGGGCGCGCAGTACTTC. Protein: CASSLNGQGAQYF. This chain uses TRBV7-8 with TRBJ2-7; TRBD1 matches 8 bases. This CDR3 contains 13 residues. V lost 2 bases and J lost 9; bases outside the gene matches: 6. Germline V lookup: CDR1 SGHVS, CDR2 FQNEAQ.

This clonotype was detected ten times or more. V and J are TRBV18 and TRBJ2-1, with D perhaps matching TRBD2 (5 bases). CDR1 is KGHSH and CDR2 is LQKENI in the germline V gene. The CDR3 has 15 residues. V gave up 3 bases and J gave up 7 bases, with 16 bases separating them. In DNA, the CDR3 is TGTGCCAGCTCACCCCGAACCGGGAATATGAATGAGCAGTTCTTC. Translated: CASSPRTGNMNEQFF.

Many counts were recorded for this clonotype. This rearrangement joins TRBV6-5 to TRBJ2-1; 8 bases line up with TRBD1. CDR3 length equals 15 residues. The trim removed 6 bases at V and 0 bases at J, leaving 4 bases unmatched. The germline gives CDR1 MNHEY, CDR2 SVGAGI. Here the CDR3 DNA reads TGTGCCAGCAGGACAGGGGCCAGCTCCTACAATGAGCAGTTCTTC. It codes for CASRTGASSYNEQFF.

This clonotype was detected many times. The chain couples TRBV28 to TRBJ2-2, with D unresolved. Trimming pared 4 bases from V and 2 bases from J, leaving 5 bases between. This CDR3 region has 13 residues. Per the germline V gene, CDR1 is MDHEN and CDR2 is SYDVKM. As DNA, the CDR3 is TGTGCCAGCAGTTCCCTTAACACCGGGGAGCTGTTTTTT. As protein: CASSSLNTGELFF.

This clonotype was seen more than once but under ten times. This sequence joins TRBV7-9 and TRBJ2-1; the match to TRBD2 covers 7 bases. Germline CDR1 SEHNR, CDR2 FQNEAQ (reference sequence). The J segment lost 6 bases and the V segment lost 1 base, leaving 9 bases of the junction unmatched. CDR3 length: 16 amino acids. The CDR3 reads CASSLGGGVSPNEQFF. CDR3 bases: TGTGCCAGCAGCTTAGGGGGAGGGGTATCCCCCAATGAGCAGTTCTTC.

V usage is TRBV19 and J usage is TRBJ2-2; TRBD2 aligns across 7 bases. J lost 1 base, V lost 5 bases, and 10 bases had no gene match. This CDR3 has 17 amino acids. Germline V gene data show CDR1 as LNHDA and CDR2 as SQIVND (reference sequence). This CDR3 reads CASSVTGLVLNTGELFF. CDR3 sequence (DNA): TGTGCCAGTAGTGTAACCGGACTAGTGCTGAACACCGGGGAGCTGTTTTTT.